A single sample is the source of the 12 T cell receptor beta chains below, sequenced in a study of blood T cell repertoires in COVID-19. The method was immunoSEQ multiplex PCR; TCRdb's version includes in-frame clones alone and lacks a portion of them. This sample has 55,000 to 70,000 clones, with approximately 86% found just once. The material sequenced was peripheral blood. The receptor source for this set is a man aged 65 to 85 with acute or convalescent COVID-19.

This clone came up a few times. This chain joins TRBV10-1 and TRBJ1-2, with TRBD1 matching over 8 bases. Germline CDR1 and CDR2: WNHNN and SYGVQD (reference sequence). V dropped 6 bases and J dropped 2; count of bases not matched to a gene: 5. This CDR3 is 14 amino acids long. This CDR3 is CASSRGPVNYGYTF. The CDR3 DNA reads TGCGCCAGCAGCAGGGGGCCTGTAAACTATGGCTACACCTTC.

This chain joins TRBV28 and TRBJ1-6; TRBD1 matches at 9 bases. The CDR3 has 19 amino acids. V shed 3 bases, J shed 9 bases, and the junction held 18 bases outside the gene matches. The germline V gene encodes CDR1 MDHEN and CDR2 SYDVKM. The chain's CDR3 is CASSFEGTGTTLGSSPLHF. As DNA, the CDR3 is TGTGCCAGCAGTTTTGAGGGGACAGGGACAACTCTGGGCTCTTCACCCCTCCACTTT.

In its sample, this clone was seen once. This chain uses TRBV11-2 with TRBJ2-5; no clear D gene. The ends were cut back, 2 bases at V and 2 bases at J, with 6 bases in the middle. The germline V gene has CDR1 SGHAT and CDR2 FQNNGV. The CDR3 has 13 residues. CDR3 amino acids: CASSLNKQETQYF. CDR3 DNA: TGTGCCAGCAGCTTAAACAAACAAGAGACCCAGTACTTC.

This chain uses TRBV27 with TRBJ1-2; 7 bases are a match to TRBD1. The germline V gene encodes CDR1 MNHEY and CDR2 SMNVEV (reference sequence). V trimming: 6 bases; J trimming: 3 bases; junction bases outside the gene matches: 7. The CDR3 sequence is 14 residues long. The chain's CDR3 is CASRRNRGDYGYTF. CDR3 in DNA: TGTGCCAGCAGACGTAACAGGGGTGACTATGGCTACACCTTC.

The chain carries TRBV5-1 and TRBJ2-1; D is possibly TRBD1 (6 bases). The CDR3 extends over 16 amino acids. Germline CDR1 SGHRS, CDR2 YFSETQ. Trimming took off 6 bases at V and 0 bases at J, with 16 bases between the two ends. This CDR3 reads CASNRAVTDSYNEQFF. CDR3 in DNA: TGCGCCAGCAACAGGGCGGTGACAGACTCCTACAATGAGCAGTTCTTC. Using reference TRBV5-1 and TRBJ2-1 for the parts outside the CDR3, the full variable domain is KAGVTQTPRYLIKTRGQQVTLSCSPISGHRSVSWYQQTPGQGLQFLFEYFSETQRNKGNFPGRFSGRQFSNSRSEMNVSTLELGDSALYLCASNRAVTDSYNEQFFGPGTRLTVL.

CDR3 DNA sequence: TGTGCCAGTAGTATATCCGGGACAGGGGGCTCGCGAAACACCATATATTTT. As protein: CASSISGTGGSRNTIYF. The chain links TRBV19 to TRBJ1-3, with 12 nucleotides matching TRBD1. The CDR3 totals 17 residues. V shed 2 bases and J 5 bases; nucleotides not matched to a gene: 7. Germline CDR1 is LNHDA and CDR2 is SQIVND (reference sequence).

This clone was observed a single time. V usage is TRBV9 and J usage is TRBJ1-1; 8 bases fit TRBD1. From germline, CDR1 is SGDLS and CDR2 YYNGEE. V lost 3 bases, J lost 10 bases, and 8 bases stayed unmatched. The CDR3 spans 13 residues. Here the CDR3 reads CASSATQGAAAFF. CDR3 nucleotide sequence: TGTGCCAGCAGCGCTACTCAGGGGGCGGCAGCTTTCTTT.

The gene calls are TRBV18 and TRBJ2-7; D is perhaps TRBD1 (7 bases). Germline V gene lookup returns CDR1 KGHSH and CDR2 LQKENI. The CDR3 consists of 16 residues. V lost 0 bases, J lost 9 bases, and 21 bases lay in between. The chain's CDR3 is CASSPPLTGGGIGQYF. The CDR3 DNA reads as TGTGCCAGCTCACCACCTCTGACAGGAGGGGGCATCGGGCAGTACTTC.

The chain has TRBV7-2 and TRBJ1-5; D is ambiguous. The CDR3 is 14 residues long. The germline V and J ends were trimmed by 2 bases and 0 bases, with 5 bases remaining between them. CDR1 is SGHTA and CDR2 is FQGNSA in the germline V gene. The CDR3 is CASSLSHSNQPQHF. The CDR3 coding sequence is TGTGCCAGCAGCTTAAGCCATAGCAATCAGCCCCAGCATTTT.

V is TRBV7-6 and J is TRBJ2-5; 7 bases map to TRBD2. CDR3 length: 15 residues. With 0 bases clipped from V and 2 bases from J, the junction kept 3 bases outside the gene matches. CDR1 is SGHVS, CDR2 FNYEAQ, per germline. CDR3 in amino acids: CASSLAASGQETQYF. DNA for the CDR3: TGTGCCAGCAGCTTAGCGGCTAGCGGACAAGAGACCCAGTACTTC.

V and J are TRBV6-5 and TRBJ1-3; no clear D gene. The germline V gene has CDR1 MNHEY and CDR2 SVGAGI. The CDR3 is made up of 13 amino acids. Trimming pared 6 bases from V and 4 bases from J, leaving 10 bases between. CDR3 loop: CASRKGGGNTIYF. The DNA of the CDR3 is TGTGCCAGCAGGAAGGGAGGAGGAAACACCATATATTTT.

V and J are TRBV11-3 and TRBJ1-1; 7 bases match TRBD1. V trimming: 3 bases; J trimming: 4 bases; junction bases outside the gene matches: 2. The CDR3 runs to 13 residues. CDR1 is SGHNT, CDR2 YENEEA, per germline. This chain's CDR3 is CASSFAGGTEAFF. CDR3 in DNA: TGTGCCAGCAGCTTCGCAGGGGGCACTGAAGCTTTCTTT.